These 23 T cell receptor beta chains were all obtained from the same sample, sequenced in a study of T cells in women clearing cervical HPV infection. The data were produced by immunoSEQ multiplex PCR, yet TCRdb's version contains in-frame clones alone and is incomplete. The table lists about 23,000 clones, with 7.5% to 9.5% in the top ten. What was sequenced was blood buffy coat. These receptor sequences come from a woman between 18 and 70 years old with a cervical HPV16 infection that either progressed to CIN3+ or cleared (not recorded which).

As concerns this clone: The read comes to an end 3 residues before the CDR3 does, leaving the germline J gene to fill in the end. V and J are TRBV20-1 and TRBJ1-2; TRBD1 matches at 9 bases. CDR1 is DFQATT, CDR2 SNEGSKA, per germline (reference sequence). The CDR3 runs to 13 residues. The V gene end was trimmed by 4 bases and the J gene end by 2 bases; junction bases not matched to a gene: 2. The CDR3 sequence: CSANGQGNYGYTF. CDR3 DNA (partial): TGCAGTGCTAATGGACAGGGGAACTATGGC.

Turning to this clone: The sequence runs out 3 residues before the end of the CDR3; the remainder is reconstructed from the germline J gene. This rearrangement joins TRBV20-1 to TRBJ2-1; TRBD2 might be the D (6 bases). This CDR3 spans 14 amino acids. Germline loops: CDR1 DFQATT, CDR2 SNEGSKA (reference sequence). V was trimmed by 4 bases and J by 1 base, leaving 11 bases between them. CDR3 residues: CSAMSGLSYNEQFF. CDR3 bases read: TGCAGTGCTATGAGCGGGCTTTCCTACAATGAG.

A note on this clone: The read ends 3 residues shy of where the CDR3 ends; the end is completed using the germline J gene. The rearrangement joins TRBV7-2 to TRBJ2-2; perhaps TRBD2 as D (6 bases). The V gene's germline CDR1 is SGHTA and CDR2 FQGNSA. CDR3 length: 13 amino acids. The ends were cut back, 4 bases at V and 7 bases at J, with 10 bases in the middle. CDR3 protein: CASSSLGGGELFF. Partial CDR3 DNA: TGTGCCAGCAGCTCCTTGGGGGGCGGGGAG. The full variable domain, rest sourced from reference TRBV7-2 and TRBJ2-2, is GAGVSQSPSNKVTEKGKDVELRCDPISGHTALYWYRQSLGQGLEFLIYFQGNSAPDKSGLPSDRFSAERTGGSVSTLTIQRTQQEDSAVYLCASSSLGGGELFFGEGSRLTVL.

In the case of this clone: The sequenced fragment ends 3 residues before the CDR3 boundary, so the rest is inferred from the germline J gene. The chain uses TRBV19 and TRBJ1-2; TRBD1 is a possible D gene (6 bases). This CDR3 spans 15 amino acids. From germline, CDR1 is LNHDA and CDR2 SQIVND (reference sequence). V lost 1 base and J 4 bases, leaving 13 bases between the germline ends. The sequenced CDR3 bases are TGTGCCAGTAGTATAGGGAACAGGGTCCGCTATGGC. It yields the protein CASSIGNRVRYG. The whole CDR3 protein reads CASSIGNRVRYGYTF.

For this clone: The read terminates 3 residues before the CDR3 end, so the remaining end is supplied by the germline J gene. The chain joins TRBV12-3 or TRBV12-4 to TRBJ1-5; perhaps TRBD1 as D (5 bases). This CDR3 spans 18 amino acids. V was trimmed by 5 bases and J by 0 bases, leaving 20 bases between them. Partial CDR3 DNA: TGTGCCAGCAGTCCCGCGGTGGGGGGGTCCTATAGCAATCAGCCC. Protein product: CASSPAVGGSYSNQP. The complete CDR3 sequence is CASSPAVGGSYSNQPQHF.

About this clone: The read ends 3 residues shy of where the CDR3 ends; the end is completed using the germline J gene. This chain links TRBV29-1 with TRBJ2-3, with a possible D match to TRBD1 (5 bases). Germline V lookup: CDR1 SQVTM, CDR2 ANQGSEA. Trimming removed 0 bases from V and 2 bases from J, with 6 bases in between. The CDR3 length is 13 residues. CDR3 bases read: TGCAGCGTTGAAGAAGGGGCCACAGATACG. Its protein product is CSVEEGATDT. The entire CDR3 is CSVEEGATDTQYF.

Comment on this clone: The observed sequence ends 3 residues before the CDR3 terminus, with the missing tail filled in from the germline J gene. The V call is TRBV10-3, the J call TRBJ2-7; TRBD2 agrees at 13 bases. Germline CDR1 ENHRY, CDR2 SYGVKD. V shed 3 bases, J shed 2 bases, and the junction held 1 base outside the gene matches. The CDR3 consists of 15 residues. The CDR3: CAISDGTSGTYEQYF. CDR3 bases read: TGTGCCATCAGTGACGGGACTAGCGGGACCTACGAG.

Worth noting for this clone: From the germline J gene comes the end of the CDR3, since the read stops 3 residues before it. The chain is built from TRBV19 and TRBJ1-2, with D tentatively TRBD1 (5 bases). Between the trimmed V and J ends, which lost 6 bases and 4 bases, there was a span of 18 bases. The CDR3 has 15 residues. CDR1 is LNHDA and CDR2 is SQIVND in the germline V gene (reference sequence). The CDR3 region is CASRSYAGLGYGYTF. The DNA read from the CDR3 is TGTGCCAGTAGATCGTACGCAGGGTTGGGCTATGGC.

A word on this clone: The CDR3 end is not reached by the read, which stops 3 residues before it; the germline J gene fills it in. The J gene is TRBJ2-4, the V gene TRBV27, with D possibly being TRBD1 (5 bases). This CDR3 contains 16 residues. Trimming shortened V by 7 bases and J by 8 bases, and 24 bases separated the two germline ends. Per the germline V gene, CDR1 is MNHEY and CDR2 is SMNVEV (reference sequence). The DNA read from the CDR3 is TGTGCCAGCAATATCTGCCCGACAGCCCTTGCGGACATT. The encoded protein is CASNICPTALADI. Given in full, the CDR3 is CASNICPTALADIQYF.

Worth noting for this clone: The sequenced fragment ends 3 residues before the CDR3 boundary, so the rest is inferred from the germline J gene. This chain joins TRBV6-1 and TRBJ2-7; 11 nucleotides line up with TRBD1. The V gene's germline CDR1 is MNHNS and CDR2 SASEGT. The CDR3 is 15 residues long. With V trimmed by 2 bases and J by 3 bases, 3 bases remained unmatched. The CDR3 bases that were read are TGTGCCAGCAGTGAAAGGGACAGGGGGATCTACGAG. Translation gives CASSERDRGIYE. The CDR3, in full, reads CASSERDRGIYEQYF.

With regard to this clone: The observed sequence ends 3 residues before the CDR3 terminus, with the missing tail filled in from the germline J gene. V is TRBV20-1 and J is TRBJ2-5; 10 bases fit TRBD2. The V gene end was trimmed by 4 bases and the J gene end by 4 bases; junction bases not matched to a gene: 9. The germline CDR1 and CDR2 sequences are DFQATT and SNEGSKA (reference sequence). The length of the CDR3 is 15 residues. The covered CDR3 bases are TGCAGTGCTACCGGAGCGGGAGGGTGGGGAGAGACC. It codes for CSATGAGGWGET. In full, the CDR3 reads CSATGAGGWGETQYF.

As concerns this clone: With the read ending 3 residues before the CDR3 end, the germline J gene is used to fill in that end. This chain connects TRBV2 to TRBJ1-1; D remains unclear. Trimming removed 7 bases from V and 1 base from J, with 10 bases in between. This CDR3 spans 13 amino acids. CDR1 and CDR2 (germline): SNHLY, FYNNEI. The CDR3 loop reads CASTTVENTEAFF. The sequenced part of the CDR3 DNA is TGTGCCAGCACTACAGTTGAGAACACTGAA.

In the case of this clone: With the read ending 3 residues before the CDR3 end, the germline J gene is used to fill in that end. The chain is built from TRBV14 and TRBJ2-1; 8 bases fit TRBD2. Germline trimming cut 5 bases from V and 0 bases from J; bases unmatched to any gene: 9. The CDR3 sequence is 17 residues long. Germline CDR1 and CDR2: SGHDN and FVKESK. The sequenced part of the CDR3 DNA is TGTGCCAGCAGCAGACTACTAGCGGCGAGCTCCTACAATGAG. Its translation is CASSRLLAASSYNE. The complete CDR3 sequence is CASSRLLAASSYNEQFF.

Notes on this clone: The CDR3 end lies 3 residues beyond the end of the read and is filled in from the germline J gene. This chain connects TRBV4-1 to TRBJ1-1; TRBD1 matches 7 bases. J lost 4 bases, V lost 4 bases, and 6 bases had no gene match. CDR1 and CDR2 from the germline V gene are MGHRA and YSYEKL. The CDR3 is 14 residues long. The sequenced CDR3 bases are TGCGCCAGCAGCCGAGCGACAGGGCTCACTGAA. Translated: CASSRATGLTE. The complete CDR3 sequence is CASSRATGLTEAFF.

Concerning this clone itself: The read comes to an end 3 residues before the CDR3 does, leaving the germline J gene to fill in the end. The chain couples TRBV19 to TRBJ1-5; D might be TRBD1 (5 bases). The CDR3 loop spans 16 amino acids. Per germline, CDR1 LNHDA and CDR2 SQIVND (reference sequence). V was cut by 1 base and J by 3 bases, with 13 bases left in between. This CDR3 reads CASSIADSSSNQPQHF. The CDR3 bases that were read are TGTGCCAGTAGTATAGCAGACAGCTCCTCCAATCAGCCC. Full variable domain (remainder filled in from reference TRBV19 and TRBJ1-5): DGGITQSPKYLFRKEGQNVTLSCEQNLNHDAMYWYRQDPGQGLRLIYYSQIVNDFQKGDIAEGYSVSREKKESFPLTVTSAQKNPTAFYLCASSIADSSSNQPQHFGDGTRLSIL.

In regard to this clone: Coverage ceases 3 residues before the CDR3 finishes, and the germline J gene fills in the end. This chain connects TRBV11-1 to TRBJ2-7; D possibly corresponds to TRBD1 (5 bases). The CDR3 spans 12 residues. V lost 5 bases and J 4 bases, leaving 9 bases between the germline ends. Germline CDR1 reads SGHAT; CDR2 reads FQDESV (reference sequence). CDR3 in amino acids: CASSTDSYEQYF. The CDR3 DNA, read in part, is TGTGCCAGCAGCACCGACAGTTACGAG.

Concerning this clone itself: The read ends 3 residues shy of where the CDR3 ends; the end is completed using the germline J gene. The chain links TRBV5-4 to TRBJ1-1; 9 positions agree with TRBD1. V shed 4 bases and J 7 bases; nucleotides not matched to a gene: 8. CDR3 size: 14 residues. From germline, CDR1 is SGHNT and CDR2 YYREEE (reference sequence). The CDR3 is CASSPQGAWNEAFF. CDR3 DNA, as far as it was read: TGTGCCAGCAGCCCACAGGGGGCTTGGAATGAA.

About this clone itself: Read coverage stops 3 residues before the CDR3 terminus; the germline J gene supplies the remainder. V is TRBV11-2 and J is TRBJ1-6, with no clear D. Germline V gene lookup returns CDR1 SGHAT and CDR2 FQNNGV. This CDR3 is built from 14 residues. V was cut by 4 bases and J by 6 bases, with 10 bases left in between. CDR3 bases read: TGTGCCAGCAGCTGGGCCCCGCGTAATTCACCC. Amino acid sequence: CASSWAPRNSP. The CDR3 as a whole reads CASSWAPRNSPLHF.

On this clone: From the germline J gene comes the end of the CDR3, since the read stops 3 residues before it. This rearrangement joins TRBV11-2 to TRBJ1-2; TRBD1 matches 9 bases. V was pared by 3 bases and J by 4 bases, with 3 bases of the junction left unmatched. Per germline, CDR1 SGHAT and CDR2 FQNNGV. The CDR3 has 14 amino acids. The covered CDR3 bases are TGTGCCAGCAGCTTGGGGACAGGGCGCTATGGC. This gives the protein CASSLGTGRYG. The CDR3 as a whole reads CASSLGTGRYGYTF.

Turning to this clone: The missing CDR3 end, 3 residues past where the read stops, is filled in from the germline J gene. J is TRBJ1-4 and V is TRBV5-3; TRBD1 might be the D (6 bases). TRBV5-3 has ORF status, its function being uncertain. This CDR3 is 15 amino acids long. The V and J ends lost 0 bases and 4 bases respectively, with 10 bases between them. The sequenced part of the CDR3 DNA is TGTGCCAGAAGCTTGGCGGGACACGGTAATGAAAAA. This sequence encodes CARSLAGHGNEK. The CDR3 in its entirety is CARSLAGHGNEKLFF.

To note about this clone: The read falls 3 residues short of the CDR3 end, and the missing part is taken from the germline J gene. The chain recombines TRBV5-6 with TRBJ1-1; D perhaps matches TRBD1 (5 bases). Deletions cut 3 bases from V and 2 bases from J, with 11 bases between. The CDR3 contains 14 residues. CDR1 and CDR2 from the germline V gene are SGHDT and YYEEEE. CDR3 sequence reads: CASSYVTGNTEAFF. Incomplete CDR3 DNA: TGTGCCAGCAGCTATGTAACAGGAAACACTGAA.

Details on this clone: The read is 3 residues too short to cover the CDR3 end, so that end is filled in from the germline J gene. The rearrangement uses TRBV6-2 or TRBV6-3 and TRBJ1-1; the match to TRBD1 covers 11 bases. The CDR3 sequence is 15 residues long. Germline V gene lookup returns CDR1 MNHEY and CDR2 SVGEGT. CDR3 sequence reads: CASRPRRWGQGDAFF. The DNA read from the CDR3 is TGTGCCAGCAGACCGCGACGGTGGGGACAGGGGGAT.

CDR3 residues: CASSQAGSGTEAFF. The part of the CDR3 DNA that was read is TGTGCCAGCAGCCAAGCAGGGTCAGGCACTGAA. The chain uses TRBV16 and TRBJ1-1, with D possibly matching TRBD1 (5 bases). The observed sequence ends 3 residues before the CDR3 terminus, with the missing tail filled in from the germline J gene. CDR1 and CDR2 (germline): KGHSY, FQNENV. This CDR3 spans 14 amino acids. V was pared by 2 bases and J by 4 bases, with 11 bases between.